These 17 T cell receptor beta chains were sequenced from one sample in a study of human T cells and chemical hapten exposure. TCRdb ran MiXCR on the RACE reads and lists one entry per CDR3 protein. The sample lists around 130,000 distinct CDR3 sequences, around 8.3% occurring once. Time point indicated: healthy volunteer bleed at 2 weeks. Unfractionated whole blood was the source from which total RNA was extracted. Source material: whole blood. The receptors stem from a male donor in good health. Some clones in this sample may be carry-over from other donors' samples.

The chain employs TRBV19 and TRBJ1-1, with a possible D match to TRBD1 (6 bases). The length of the CDR3 is 13 residues. V dropped 7 bases and J dropped 8 bases, with 17 bases sitting between them. Per the germline V gene, CDR1 is LNHDA and CDR2 is SQIVND (reference sequence). The CDR3 nucleotides read TGTGCCAGTACCATCAGAGGACAGTCCGAAGCTTTCTTT. This encodes CASTIRGQSEAFF.

This chain connects TRBV12-5 to TRBJ2-7, with 7 bases lining up with TRBD1. Germline V gives CDR1 LGHNT, CDR2 FRNRAP. V gave up 1 base and J gave up 3 bases; unmatched junction bases: 0. The CDR3 has 13 amino acids. This CDR3 reads CASGLGDSYEQYF. The CDR3 region has the DNA TGTGCTAGTGGTTTGGGGGACAGCTACGAGCAGTACTTC.

Here the CDR3 DNA reads TGCGCCAGCAGCTCGCCGGGAGCCCCCAATCAGCCCCAGCATTTT. Protein sequence: CASSSPGAPNQPQHF. The chain is built from TRBV5-1 and TRBJ1-5; D is undetermined. In germline, CDR1 is SGHRS, CDR2 YFSETQ. Trimming removed 3 bases at V and 3 bases at J, with 13 bases between. The CDR3 loop spans 15 amino acids.

This chain connects TRBV5-4 to TRBJ1-1; no definite D call. Germline V gene data show CDR1 as SGHNT and CDR2 as YYREEE (reference sequence). The germline V and J ends were trimmed by 1 base and 1 base, with 8 bases remaining between them. CDR3 length: 14 amino acids. DNA for the CDR3: TGTGCCAGCAGCTTGAGATATAAGAACACTGAAGCTTTCTTT. Translating it yields CASSLRYKNTEAFF.

This chain links TRBV29-1 with TRBJ2-5; 7 nucleotides agree with TRBD1. CDR3 length: 14 residues. V trimming: 6 bases; J trimming: 6 bases; junction bases outside the gene matches: 13. Germline CDR1 SQVTM, CDR2 ANQGSEA. CDR3 residues: CSVTQTGLGKTQYF. In DNA, the CDR3 is TGCAGCGTCACCCAGACAGGGTTAGGCAAGACCCAGTACTTC.

The V and J genes are TRBV11-3 and TRBJ2-2; 9 positions match TRBD2. The length of the CDR3 is 16 residues. Trimming cost V 1 base and J 1 base; bases outside gene matches: 1. Germline CDR1 is SGHNT and CDR2 is YENEEA. The CDR3 DNA sequence: TGTGCCAGCAGCTTAGCTAGCGGGGAGAACACCGGGGAGCTGTTTTTT. Its protein is CASSLASGENTGELFF.

The chain has TRBV6-6 and TRBJ2-2, with D possibly TRBD1 on 6 matching bases. Trimming pared 1 base from V and 4 bases from J, leaving 10 bases between. There are 15 residues in the CDR3. Germline assignment: CDR1 MNHNY and CDR2 SVGAGI (reference sequence). The CDR3 reads CASSYLGAGTGELFF. The CDR3 coding sequence is TGTGCCAGCAGTTACTTGGGGGCGGGCACCGGGGAGCTGTTTTTT.

In the case of this clonotype: A read error may be the cause here, since a much bigger clone is one base away. This chain links TRBV6-5 with TRBJ2-7, with D unresolved. CDR3 length: 13 amino acids. From germline, CDR1 is MNHEY and CDR2 SVGAGI. The CDR3 reads CASSSNPSCEQYF. In nucleotides, the CDR3 is TGTGCCAGCAGTTCCAACCCCTCCTGCGAGCAGTACTTC.

DNA of the CDR3: TGCGCCAGCGGTCCCCAGGCCGCCTACAATGAGCAGTTCTTC. Its translation is CASGPQAAYNEQFF. The J gene is TRBJ2-1, the V gene TRBV10-2; the D is unclear. The germline V gene encodes CDR1 WSHSY and CDR2 SAAADI. CDR3 length equals 14 residues. Trimming removed 8 bases at V and 2 bases at J, with 13 bases between.

The chain has TRBV6-5 and TRBJ1-6, with D perhaps TRBD1 (6 bases). Looked up from germline, CDR1 is MNHEY and CDR2 is SVGAGI. Trimming cost V 0 bases and J 1 base, with 13 bases left between them. The CDR3 is 18 amino acids. As DNA, the CDR3 is TGTGCCAGCAGTTACTCGATACAGGGTTCGTCCTATAATTCACCCCTCCACTTT. It encodes CASSYSIQGSSYNSPLHF.

This clonotype was observed at least ten times. The chain employs TRBV6-1 and TRBJ1-6; 8 bases align to TRBD1. CDR1 is MNHNS and CDR2 is SASEGT in the germline V gene. The V gene end was trimmed by 4 bases and the J gene end by 6 bases; junction bases not matched to a gene: 8. The CDR3 has 16 amino acids. The CDR3 nucleotides are TGTGCCAGCAGTGCCGGCAGGGGGCAGGTTAATTCACCCCTCCACTTT. Encoded protein: CASSAGRGQVNSPLHF.

V is TRBV13 and J is TRBJ2-2; 7 nucleotides line up with TRBD1. The CDR3 covers 19 residues. Germline assignment: CDR1 PRHDT and CDR2 FYEKMQ (reference sequence). Unmatched junction bases numbered 15, after V lost 5 bases and J lost 0 bases. This CDR3 is CASSPDRESGSANTGELFF. The CDR3 nucleotides are TGTGCCAGCAGCCCCGACAGGGAATCAGGGTCCGCGAACACCGGGGAGCTGTTTTTT.

The chain links TRBV6-2 or TRBV6-3 to TRBJ2-1, with 10 bases aligning to TRBD2. V trimming: 2 bases; J trimming: 4 bases; junction bases outside the gene matches: 2. Germline CDR1 is MNHEY and CDR2 is SVGEGT. The CDR3 contains 15 residues. In DNA, the CDR3 is TGTGCCAGCAGTTACGTGACTAGCGGGTACAATGAGCAGTTCTTC. Translation gives CASSYVTSGYNEQFF.

This clonotype was seen ten or more times. The chain uses TRBV3-2 and TRBJ2-1; the D segment call TRBD2 is taken from the table without a DNA check. TRBV3-2 is shown as a pseudogene. The CDR3 consists of 16 residues. DNA for the CDR3: TGTGCCAGCAGCCAAGATGGGCCTAGTTCCTACAATGAGCAGTTCTTC. It yields the protein CASSQDGPSSYNEQFF.

This clonotype was counted ten times or more. This chain joins TRBV11-2 and TRBJ2-5; 10 bases are shared with TRBD2. This CDR3 has 15 residues. The V gene's germline CDR1 is SGHAT and CDR2 FQNNGV. Losses at the gene ends were 5 bases for V and 4 bases for J; bases not matched to a gene: 7. CDR3 residues: CASSNEREGGETQYF. DNA of the CDR3: TGTGCCAGCAGCAACGAGCGGGAGGGAGGAGAGACCCAGTACTTC.

The J gene is TRBJ2-1, the V gene TRBV5-4, with D unclear. The CDR3 covers 20 residues. The germline V and J ends were trimmed by 4 bases and 0 bases, with 26 bases remaining between them. Germline CDR1 and CDR2: SGHNT and YYREEE (reference sequence). CDR3 nucleotide sequence: TGTGCCAGCAGCCACGGCCGGCACCGCGGCGGAATCAGCTCCTACAATGAGCAGTTCTTC. It is translated as CASSHGRHRGGISSYNEQFF.

This clonotype was seen a few times. The chain is built from TRBV4-3 and TRBJ1-2; maybe TRBD1 (5 bases). Germline V gene sequence: CDR1 LGHNA, CDR2 YSLEER. CDR3 size: 16 residues. V was cut by 0 bases and J by 4 bases, with 15 bases left in between. The CDR3 loop reads CASSQDQGYTSYGYTF. The CDR3 DNA follows: TGCGCCAGCAGCCAAGATCAGGGCTACACATCCTATGGCTACACCTTC.